What follows are 19 T cell receptor beta chains derived from one specimen sequenced in a study of blood T cells in healthy people across ages. Then a second PCR, running roughly 7 to 11 cycles, was carried out with a sample-barcoded 5' primer and a J-beta primer mix. MiXCR, applied by TCRdb to the 5' RACE reads, yields one record per CDR3 protein. The sample holds 550,000 to 750,000 distinct CDR3 sequences, 20% to 25% seen once. Sequencing was carried out using blood. The receptor source for this set is a man aged 70-80 years in good health.

The J gene is TRBJ2-1, the V gene TRBV20-1; 9 nucleotides line up with TRBD2. CDR3 length equals 15 residues. Germline trimming cut 6 bases from V and 0 bases from J; bases unmatched to any gene: 6. Germline CDR1 and CDR2: DFQATT and SNEGSKA (reference sequence). The CDR3 coding sequence is TGCAGTGCAGTACTAGCGGGTAGCTCCTACAATGAGCAGTTCTTC. Its protein product is CSAVLAGSSYNEQFF.

This clonotype ranks as medium-sized. J is TRBJ1-1 and V is TRBV27; 7 nucleotides align to TRBD1. CDR3 size: 13 residues. Germline values: CDR1 MNHEY, CDR2 SMNVEV (reference sequence). With 3 bases clipped from V and 5 bases from J, the junction kept 3 bases outside the gene matches. The DNA for the CDR3 is TGTGCCAGCAGTTTTGGCAGGGGGACTGAAGCTTTCTTT. Translating it yields CASSFGRGTEAFF.

Comment on this clonotype: A much larger clone is a single base away; this may be a read error. The chain joins TRBV27 to TRBJ2-3, with a tentative D call TRBD2 (5 bases). The CDR3 covers 14 residues. The germline V and J ends were trimmed by 6 bases and 1 base, with 11 bases remaining between them. Germline V gene lookup returns CDR1 MNHEY and CDR2 SMNVEV (reference sequence). In DNA form, the CDR3 reads TGTGCCAGCAGACGACACGGGGGCACAGATACGCAGTATTTT. It codes for CASRRHGGTDTQYF.

This clonotype occurred a few times. The chain recombines TRBV5-1 with TRBJ1-6; no clear D gene. The CDR3 is 13 residues long. V was cut by 5 bases and J by 11 bases, with 14 bases left in between. Germline V CDR1 and CDR2: SGHRS, YFSETQ. CDR3 loop: CASSQGGETPLHF. The DNA for the CDR3 is TGCGCCAGCAGTCAAGGTGGAGAAACACCCCTCCACTTT.

The chain links TRBV12-3 or TRBV12-4 to TRBJ1-5, with 7 nucleotides matching TRBD1. V was clipped by 6 bases and J by 7 bases; unmatched bases: 9. The CDR3 contains 14 residues. The DNA for the CDR3 is TGTGCCAGCAGCAAGACAGGGATCAGCCAGCCCCAGCATTTT. This encodes CASSKTGISQPQHF.

This chain joins TRBV3-1 and TRBJ1-1; D ambiguous. V gave up 4 bases and J gave up 0 bases, with 9 bases separating them. Germline V gives CDR1 LGHDT, CDR2 YNNKEL (reference sequence). This CDR3 is 14 amino acids long. CDR3 DNA: TGTGCCAGCAGCCTCGGGATTTTGAACACTGAAGCTTTCTTT. It yields the protein CASSLGILNTEAFF.

V usage is TRBV18 and J usage is TRBJ2-5; tentative D call: TRBD2 (5 bases). The J call may be faulty, since TRBJ2-7 better matches the DNA end. The CDR3 totals 13 residues. CDR1 is KGHSH, CDR2 LQKENI, per germline. CDR3 region: CASSPPTTYEQYF. DNA for the CDR3: TGTGCCAGCTCACCTCCGACTACCTACGAGCAGTACTTC.

This clonotype has a handful of counts. The chain carries TRBV5-1 and TRBJ1-4; D is unresolved. The CDR3 has 15 residues. In germline, CDR1 is SGHRS, CDR2 YFSETQ. Deletions cut 5 bases from V and 0 bases from J, with 11 bases between. The CDR3: CASRQEVATNEKLFF. Written as DNA, the CDR3 is TGCGCCAGCAGGCAGGAGGTTGCAACTAATGAAAAACTGTTTTTT. The whole variable domain, filled in from reference TRBV5-1 and TRBJ1-4, reads KAGVTQTPRYLIKTRGQQVTLSCSPISGHRSVSWYQQTPGQGLQFLFEYFSETQRNKGNFPGRFSGRQFSNSRSEMNVSTLELGDSALYLCASRQEVATNEKLFFGSGTQLSVL.

The rearrangement joins TRBV20-1 to TRBJ2-3; D is undetermined. The CDR3 runs 15 residues. Trimming left V 6 bases short and J 5 bases short, with 21 bases between. Germline loops: CDR1 DFQATT, CDR2 SNEGSKA (reference sequence). DNA for the CDR3: TGCAGTGCCCCTGATGTTGGCTCCAAAAGAGATACGCAGTATTTT. Encoded protein: CSAPDVGSKRDTQYF.

This clonotype came up a few times. The chain joins TRBV6-1 to TRBJ2-7; 7 bases map to TRBD2. J lost 0 bases, V lost 6 bases, and 11 bases had no gene match. The CDR3 runs to 16 residues. The V gene's germline CDR1 is MNHNS and CDR2 SASEGT. CDR3 sequence (DNA): TGTGCCAGCAGACCCGGGGGGTGGGCCAGCTCCTACGAGCAGTACTTC. It encodes CASRPGGWASSYEQYF.

This chain uses TRBV28 with TRBJ2-4; D tentatively fits TRBD1 or TRBD2 (5 bases each). CDR3 length: 13 residues. The germline V and J ends were trimmed by 2 bases and 7 bases, with 9 bases remaining between them. Germline-derived CDR1 and CDR2 are MDHEN and SYDVKM. The DNA for the CDR3 is TGTGCCAGCAGTTTAATGTGGGGGAACATTCAGTACTTC. This translates into CASSLMWGNIQYF.

This rearrangement joins TRBV4-3 to TRBJ2-5, with TRBD2 matching over 13 bases. The J call may be in error: the DNA end matches TRBJ2-1 better. The germline V gene has CDR1 LGHNA and CDR2 YSLEER. This CDR3 comprises 16 residues. CDR3: CASSQAWTSGSWEQFF. CDR3 nucleotides: TGCGCCAGCAGCCAAGCGTGGACTAGCGGGAGTTGGGAGCAGTTCTTC.

This clonotype occurred a few times. The rearrangement uses TRBV4-1 and TRBJ2-1; tentatively, D is TRBD2 (6 bases). Deletions cut 0 bases from V and 0 bases from J, with 12 bases between. The CDR3 runs to 17 residues. The germline CDR1 and CDR2 sequences are MGHRA and YSYEKL. CDR3 region: CASSQEGAGGSYNEQFF. The CDR3 region has the DNA TGCGCCAGCAGCCAAGAAGGGGCCGGGGGCTCCTACAATGAGCAGTTCTTC.

This clonotype has at least ten counts. This chain's CDR3 is CASSLRTGGGNTIYF. DNA for the CDR3: TGCGCCAGCAGCTTGAGGACAGGGGGTGGAAACACCATATATTTT. V gene TRBV5-1 combines with J gene TRBJ1-3; TRBD1 agrees at 10 bases. The germline gives CDR1 SGHRS, CDR2 YFSETQ. The CDR3 runs to 15 residues. Unmatched junction bases numbered 1, after V lost 1 base and J lost 3 bases.

The chain couples TRBV2 to TRBJ1-2; D is unresolved. CDR3 length: 14 residues. The V gene's germline CDR1 is SNHLY and CDR2 FYNNEI. V was shortened by 0 bases and J by 8 bases, with 13 bases between the two germline ends. The DNA of the CDR3 is TGTGCCAGCAGTGAAGCGCGGGGTCTTTGGGGCTACACCTTC. It encodes CASSEARGLWGYTF.

At least ten counts were recorded for this clonotype. This sequence joins TRBV20-1 and TRBJ2-5; 8 bases are shared with TRBD1. The CDR3 contains 16 residues. Trimming at V came to 3 bases and at J to 6 bases, leaving 15 bases not matched to a gene. Germline CDR1 DFQATT, CDR2 SNEGSKA (reference sequence). In nucleotides, the CDR3 is TGCAGTGCTAGTTCGCCCGAGACAGGGGCTATGAAGACCCAGTACTTC. Protein: CSASSPETGAMKTQYF.

This clonotype was counted between two and nine times. The V call is TRBV9, the J call TRBJ2-3; tentatively, D is TRBD1 (6 bases). The V gene's germline CDR1 is SGDLS and CDR2 YYNGEE. The CDR3 runs 15 residues. V was trimmed by 3 bases and J by 5 bases, leaving 16 bases between them. The CDR3 DNA is TGTGCCAGCAGCGCAGAACAGGGATTAGGAGATACGCAGTATTTT. Translated, it gives CASSAEQGLGDTQYF. Drawing the rest from reference TRBV9 and TRBJ2-3, the complete variable domain is DSGVTQTPKHLITATGQRVTLRCSPRSGDLSVYWYQQSLDQGLQFLIQYYNGEERAKGNILERFSAQQFPDLHSELNLSSLELGDSALYFCASSAEQGLGDTQYFGPGTRLTVL.

The rearrangement joins TRBV10-3 to TRBJ2-3; 16 bases agree with TRBD2. The V and J ends lost 6 bases and 3 bases, in that order; junction bases with no gene match: 9. CDR3 size: 18 residues. Germline V lookup: CDR1 ENHRY, CDR2 SYGVKD. The CDR3: CAIRSGTSGRVVTDTQYF. The CDR3 nucleotides read TGTGCCATCAGGAGTGGGACTAGCGGGAGGGTGGTAACAGATACGCAGTATTTT.

V is TRBV24-1 and J is TRBJ2-5; either TRBD1 or TRBD2 may fit D (5 bases each). The CDR3 is made up of 13 amino acids. Germline V gene data show CDR1 as KGHDR and CDR2 as SFDVKD. The V end was cut by 6 bases, the J end by 1 base, with 8 bases between. In nucleotides, the CDR3 is TGTGCCACCAGTTCCGGGACCCAAGAGACCCAGTACTTC. Protein product: CATSSGTQETQYF.